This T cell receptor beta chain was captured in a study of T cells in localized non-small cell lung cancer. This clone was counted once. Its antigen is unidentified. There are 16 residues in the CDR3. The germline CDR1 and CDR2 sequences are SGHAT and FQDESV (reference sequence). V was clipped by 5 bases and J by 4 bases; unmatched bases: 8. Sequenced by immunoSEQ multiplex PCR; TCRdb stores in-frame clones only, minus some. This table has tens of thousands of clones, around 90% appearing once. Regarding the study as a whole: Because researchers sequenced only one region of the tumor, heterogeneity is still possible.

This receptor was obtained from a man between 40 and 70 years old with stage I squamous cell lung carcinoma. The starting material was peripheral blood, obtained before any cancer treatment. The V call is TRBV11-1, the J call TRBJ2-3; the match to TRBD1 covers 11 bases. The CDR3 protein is CASSRRTGGLADTQYF. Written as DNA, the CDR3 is TGTGCCAGCAGCCGTAGGACAGGGGGCTTGGCAGATACGCAGTATTTT. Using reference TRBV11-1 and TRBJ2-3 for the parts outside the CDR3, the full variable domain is EAEVAQSPRYKITEKSQAVAFWCDPISGHATLYWYRQILGQGPELLVQFQDESVVDDSQLPKDRFSAERLKGVDSTLKIQPAELGDSAMYLCASSRRTGGLADTQYFGPGTRLTVL.